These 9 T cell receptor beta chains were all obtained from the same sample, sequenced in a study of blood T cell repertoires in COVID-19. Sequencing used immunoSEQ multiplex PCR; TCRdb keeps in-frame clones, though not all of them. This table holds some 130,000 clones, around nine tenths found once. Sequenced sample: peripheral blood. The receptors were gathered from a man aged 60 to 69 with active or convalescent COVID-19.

CDR3 DNA sequence: TGTGCCAGCAGCTCAGGACAGGCGGCAGATACGCAGTATTTT. Its protein is CASSSGQAADTQYF. This sequence joins TRBV5-4 and TRBJ2-3; 7 nucleotides match TRBD1. Germline trimming cut 3 bases from V and 4 bases from J; bases unmatched to any gene: 5. CDR3 length: 14 residues. Germline V gives CDR1 SGHNT, CDR2 YYREEE (reference sequence). Full variable domain (remainder filled in from reference TRBV5-4 and TRBJ2-3): ETGVTQSPTHLIKTRGQQVTLRCSSQSGHNTVSWYQQALGQGPQFIFQYYREEENGRGNFPPRFSGLQFPNYSSELNVNALELDDSALYLCASSSGQAADTQYFGPGTRLTVL.

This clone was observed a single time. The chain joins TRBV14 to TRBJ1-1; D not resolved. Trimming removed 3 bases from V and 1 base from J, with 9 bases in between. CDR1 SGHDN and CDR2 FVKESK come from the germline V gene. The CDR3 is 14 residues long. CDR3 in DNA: TGTGCCAGCAGCCACTTCGTGAGGAACACTGAAGCTTTCTTT. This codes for CASSHFVRNTEAFF.

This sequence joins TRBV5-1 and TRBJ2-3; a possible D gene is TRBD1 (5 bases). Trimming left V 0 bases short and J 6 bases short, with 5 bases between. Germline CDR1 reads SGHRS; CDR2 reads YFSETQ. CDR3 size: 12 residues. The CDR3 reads CASSLDRDTQYF. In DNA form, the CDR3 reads TGCGCCAGCAGCTTGGACAGGGATACGCAGTATTTT.

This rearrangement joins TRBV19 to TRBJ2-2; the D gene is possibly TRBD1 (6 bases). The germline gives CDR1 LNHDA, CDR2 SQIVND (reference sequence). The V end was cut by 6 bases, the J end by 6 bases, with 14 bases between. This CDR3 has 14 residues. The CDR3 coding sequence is TGTGCCAGTAGGTCACAGGGATTTGCCGGGGAGCTGTTTTTT. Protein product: CASRSQGFAGELFF.

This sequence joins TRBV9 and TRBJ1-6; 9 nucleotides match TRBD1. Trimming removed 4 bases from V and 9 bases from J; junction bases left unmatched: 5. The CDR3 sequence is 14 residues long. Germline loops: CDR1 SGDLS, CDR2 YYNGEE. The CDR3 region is CASSLQGAGSPLHF. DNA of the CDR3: TGTGCCAGCAGCTTACAGGGGGCGGGTTCACCCCTCCACTTT. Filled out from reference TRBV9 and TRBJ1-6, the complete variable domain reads DSGVTQTPKHLITATGQRVTLRCSPRSGDLSVYWYQQSLDQGLQFLIQYYNGEERAKGNILERFSAQQFPDLHSELNLSSLELGDSALYFCASSLQGAGSPLHFGNGTRLTVT.

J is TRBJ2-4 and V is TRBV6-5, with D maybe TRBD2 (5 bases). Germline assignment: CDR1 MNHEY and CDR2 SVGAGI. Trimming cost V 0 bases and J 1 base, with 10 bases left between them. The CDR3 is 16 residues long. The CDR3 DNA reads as TGTGCCAGCAGTTACTCGAACGCGGGTGCCAAAAACATTCAGTACTTC. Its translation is CASSYSNAGAKNIQYF.

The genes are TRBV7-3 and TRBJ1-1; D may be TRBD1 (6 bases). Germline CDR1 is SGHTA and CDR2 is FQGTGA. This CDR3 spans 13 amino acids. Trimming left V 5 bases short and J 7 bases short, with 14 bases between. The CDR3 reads CASSPSRTDEAFF. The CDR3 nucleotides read TGTGCCAGCAGCCCGTCACGGACAGATGAAGCTTTCTTT.

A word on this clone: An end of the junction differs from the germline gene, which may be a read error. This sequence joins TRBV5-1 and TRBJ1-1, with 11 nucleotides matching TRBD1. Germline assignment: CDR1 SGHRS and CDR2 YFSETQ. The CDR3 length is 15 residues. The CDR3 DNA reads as TGCACCAGCAGCGACGGGACAGGGGGGCTCACTGAAGCTTTCTTT. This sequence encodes CTSSDGTGGLTEAFF.

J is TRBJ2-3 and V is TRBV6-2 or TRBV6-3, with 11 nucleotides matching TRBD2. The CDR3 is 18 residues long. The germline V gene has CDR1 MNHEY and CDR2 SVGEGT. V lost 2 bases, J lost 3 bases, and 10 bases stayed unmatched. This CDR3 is CASSYISVGTSGTDTQYF. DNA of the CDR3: TGTGCCAGCAGTTACATTTCTGTTGGGACTAGCGGTACAGATACGCAGTATTTT.